Following are 13 T cell receptor beta chains from one sample sequenced in a study of control samples from healthy donors and cancer patients. Profiled with immunoSEQ multiplex PCR; TCRdb holds only in-frame clones, not every one. This sample has about 120,000 clones, with roughly 88% found just once. The sample was blood. Receptors originate from a middle-aged man in good health.

The rearrangement links TRBV4-1 to TRBJ2-7; 8 nucleotides agree with TRBD2. Looked up from germline, CDR1 is MGHRA and CDR2 is YSYEKL. V gave up 5 bases and J gave up 2 bases; unmatched junction bases: 14. This CDR3 comprises 17 residues. In nucleotides, the CDR3 is TGCGCCAGCAGCTCCTACGGAGGGAAGCGGGGGACCTACGAGCAGTACTTC. Its protein is CASSSYGGKRGTYEQYF.

The V gene is TRBV7-2, the J gene TRBJ1-1; D is undetermined. Germline loops: CDR1 SGHTA, CDR2 FQGNSA. V gave up 3 bases and J gave up 4 bases, with 6 bases separating them. The CDR3 has 12 residues. The CDR3 nucleotides are TGTGCCAGCAGCTTCTTTGGCACTGAAGCTTTCTTT. Its protein product is CASSFFGTEAFF.

V and J are TRBV27 and TRBJ2-3; D is perhaps TRBD1 (6 bases). The germline V and J ends were trimmed by 5 bases and 2 bases, with 17 bases remaining between them. This CDR3 contains 16 residues. Germline loops: CDR1 MNHEY, CDR2 SMNVEV (reference sequence). CDR3 amino acids: CASSRSQGPITDTQYF. For the CDR3, the DNA is TGTGCCAGCAGTCGTTCACAGGGACCGATCACAGATACGCAGTATTTT.

The chain employs TRBV5-4 and TRBJ2-2, with 11 bases lining up with TRBD2. CDR3 length: 16 residues. Germline V CDR1 and CDR2: SGHNT, YYREEE (reference sequence). J was trimmed by 4 bases and V by 2 bases; bases with no gene match: 4. CDR3 amino acids: CASSFSGGAVTGELFF. Written as DNA, the CDR3 is TGTGCCAGCAGCTTTAGCGGGGGGGCAGTCACCGGGGAGCTGTTTTTT.

The rearrangement links TRBV5-6 to TRBJ1-1, with D unresolved. This CDR3 has 14 residues. V gave up 4 bases and J gave up 4 bases, with 14 bases separating them. Germline V gene sequence: CDR1 SGHDT, CDR2 YYEEEE. CDR3 nucleotides: TGTGCCAGCAGCACACAGAACACAATCACTGAAGCTTTCTTT. This sequence encodes CASSTQNTITEAFF.

This chain uses TRBV2 with TRBJ2-1; D might be TRBD1 (5 bases). The CDR3 has 15 amino acids. V was trimmed by 7 bases and J by 4 bases, leaving 17 bases between them. Per the germline V gene, CDR1 is SNHLY and CDR2 is FYNNEI. In nucleotides, the CDR3 is TGTGCCAGCAAGCTAGGGGAAAGAACTTACAATGAGCAGTTCTTC. Encoded protein: CASKLGERTYNEQFF.

The V call is TRBV3-1 (or the pseudogene TRBV3-2), the J call TRBJ2-4; 8 bases agree with TRBD2. This CDR3 has 15 residues. With V trimmed by 2 bases and J by 10 bases, 10 bases remained unmatched. Looked up from germline, CDR1 is LGHDT and CDR2 is YNNKEL (reference sequence). For the CDR3, the DNA is TGTGCCAGCAGCCAAAACTTCGGGGGGGCGGAAATTCAGTACTTC. This codes for CASSQNFGGAEIQYF.

This chain's CDR3 is CASGFGTGDNEQFF. The CDR3 nucleotides are TGTGCTAGTGGTTTTGGAACAGGGGACAATGAGCAGTTCTTC. This sequence joins TRBV12-5 and TRBJ2-1; 7 bases map to TRBD1. V was pared by 3 bases and J by 5 bases, with 4 bases of the junction left unmatched. The CDR3 is made up of 14 amino acids. The germline V gene has CDR1 LGHNT and CDR2 FRNRAP. Variable domain in full (rest from reference TRBV12-5 and TRBJ2-1): DARVTQTPRHKVTEMGQEVTMRCQPILGHNTVFWYRQTMMQGLELLAYFRNRAPLDDSGMPKDRFSAEMPDATLATLKIQPSEPRDSAVYFCASGFGTGDNEQFFGPGTRLTVL.

V is TRBV4-3 and J is TRBJ1-2, with a weak D call TRBD1 (5 bases). The V end was cut by 0 bases, the J end by 2 bases, with 10 bases between. The CDR3 length is 15 residues. Germline assignment: CDR1 LGHNA and CDR2 YSLEER. The CDR3 protein is CASSQDVGLNYGYTF. The CDR3 DNA is TGCGCCAGCAGCCAAGATGTGGGGCTAAACTATGGCTACACCTTC.

The chain joins TRBV7-8 to TRBJ1-3, with a weak D call TRBD1 (6 bases). In germline, CDR1 is SGHVS, CDR2 FQNEAQ. The CDR3 runs 15 residues. Trimming pared 1 base from V and 0 bases from J, leaving 7 bases between. This chain's CDR3 is CASSLGTVSGNTIYF. CDR3 nucleotide sequence: TGTGCCAGCAGCTTAGGGACAGTCTCTGGAAACACCATATATTTT. Drawing the rest from reference TRBV7-8 and TRBJ1-3, the complete variable domain is GAGVSQSPRYKVAKRGQDVALRCDPISGHVSLFWYQQALGQGPEFLTYFQNEAQLDKSGLPSDRFFAERPEGSVSTLKIQRTQQEDSAVYLCASSLGTVSGNTIYFGEGSWLTVV.

This chain uses TRBV7-9 with TRBJ2-7; 10 nucleotides match TRBD2. The CDR3 length is 15 residues. The ends lost 4 bases at V and 5 bases at J; junction bases unmatched: 8. Germline V gene data show CDR1 as SEHNR and CDR2 as FQNEAQ (reference sequence). DNA for the CDR3: TGTGCCAGCAGCTCCTCCAGCGGGGGGGCCCACGAGCAGTACTTC. Translation gives CASSSSSGGAHEQYF.

The chain links TRBV3-1 (or the pseudogene TRBV3-2) to TRBJ1-3; 7 bases are a match to TRBD1. The junction had 8 bases not matched to a gene; V was cut back by 0 bases and J by 3 bases. Looked up from germline, CDR1 is LGHDT and CDR2 is YNNKEL (reference sequence). The CDR3 runs 17 residues. CDR3 in DNA: TGTGCCAGCAGCCAAGATCAGGGGGGTTTCGGTGGAAACACCATATATTTT. The encoded protein is CASSQDQGGFGGNTIYF.

The chain employs TRBV7-2 and TRBJ1-1; D is perhaps TRBD1 (6 bases). This CDR3 comprises 15 residues. Trimming removed 5 bases from V and 6 bases from J, with 19 bases in between. Germline V gene lookup returns CDR1 SGHTA and CDR2 FQGNSA. The CDR3 reads CASSPSRGGVAEAFF. DNA for the CDR3: TGTGCCAGCAGCCCTAGTCGAGGGGGTGTAGCTGAAGCTTTCTTT.